Presented here are 14 T cell receptor beta chains from one specimen sequenced in a study of cytomegalovirus exposure and HLA in healthy donors. PCR involved 60 Vbeta and 13 Jbeta primers. Data came from immunoSEQ multiplex PCR; TCRdb stores just in-frame clones and leaves some out. The listing contains 91,000 or so clones. The sample comprised PBMCs. The receptors shown here come from a woman aged 25 to 39 in good health and CMV-seronegative.

The rearrangement joins TRBV30 to TRBJ1-6, with a possible D match to TRBD1 (6 bases). Germline CDR1 and CDR2: GTSNPN and SVGIG (reference sequence). Trimming stripped 6 bases from V and 10 bases from J, with 16 bases between. The CDR3 contains 13 residues. The DNA for the CDR3 is TGTGCCTGCCAGACAGGAGGAGAATCACCCCTCCACTTT. Its translation: CACQTGGESPLHF.

The CDR3 coding sequence is TGTGCCAGCAGTCTCGGACAGGCCTCTGAGCAGTACTTC. This translates into CASSLGQASEQYF. J is TRBJ2-7 and V is TRBV28; TRBD1 agrees at 7 bases. Losses at the gene ends were 5 bases for V and 7 bases for J; bases not matched to a gene: 8. This CDR3 contains 13 residues. CDR1 and CDR2 from the germline V gene are MDHEN and SYDVKM. Looking up the rest from reference TRBV28 and TRBJ2-7 gives the full variable domain: DVKVTQSSRYLVKRTGEKVFLECVQDMDHENMFWYRQDPGLGLRLIYFSYDVKMKEKGDIPEGYSVSREKKERFSLILESASTNQTSMYLCASSLGQASEQYFGPGTRLTVT.

Written as DNA, the CDR3 is TGCAGTGCCGGGGCTAACTATGGCTACACCTTC. It encodes CSAGANYGYTF. V gene TRBV20-1 combines with J gene TRBJ1-2; no clear D gene. CDR3 length: 11 amino acids. Germline V CDR1 and CDR2: DFQATT, SNEGSKA (reference sequence). Trimming removed 6 bases at V and 0 bases at J, with 5 bases between.

The chain employs TRBV6-6 and TRBJ1-1; 7 nucleotides agree with TRBD1. The CDR3 contains 13 residues. Germline V gives CDR1 MNHNY, CDR2 SVGAGI (reference sequence). J gave up 4 bases and V 7 bases, and 6 bases lay outside the gene matches. The CDR3 DNA reads TGTGCCAGCACCACGCAGGGGGTCACTGAAGCTTTCTTT. It specifies CASTTQGVTEAFF.

As to this clone: Other DNA sequences of this sample code for an identical CDR3. The chain links TRBV27 to TRBJ2-1; TRBD2 matches at 12 bases. The germline CDR1 and CDR2 sequences are MNHEY and SMNVEV (reference sequence). After removal of 4 bases from V and 3 bases from J, the junction contained 1 base not matched to a gene. This CDR3 comprises 15 residues. CDR3 coding DNA: TGTGCCAGCAGTTCGGGACTAGCGGGCTACAATGAGCAGTTCTTC. This codes for CASSSGLAGYNEQFF.

V usage is TRBV5-1 and J usage is TRBJ2-3; 8 bases line up with TRBD2. V was clipped by 0 bases and J by 0 bases; unmatched bases: 3. The CDR3 loop spans 16 amino acids. The germline V gene encodes CDR1 SGHRS and CDR2 YFSETQ. The CDR3 loop reads CASSLGGTRSTDTQYF. The CDR3 nucleotides are TGCGCCAGCAGCTTGGGGGGGACTAGGAGCACAGATACGCAGTATTTT. Full variable domain (outside the CDR3, taken from reference TRBV5-1 and TRBJ2-3): KAGVTQTPRYLIKTRGQQVTLSCSPISGHRSVSWYQQTPGQGLQFLFEYFSETQRNKGNFPGRFSGRQFSNSRSEMNVSTLELGDSALYLCASSLGGTRSTDTQYFGPGTRLTVL.

The V call is TRBV11-2, the J call TRBJ2-1, with TRBD1 as a possible D gene (6 bases). CDR3 length equals 14 residues. Germline lookup yields CDR1 SGHAT and CDR2 FQNNGV. Trimming removed 5 bases at V and 8 bases at J, with 16 bases between. The CDR3 region has the DNA TGTGCCAGCAGCGCCATTGACAGGACTGATGAGCAGTTCTTC. Its translation is CASSAIDRTDEQFF.

This chain connects TRBV10-3 to TRBJ1-3; D call uncertain. Trimming stripped 6 bases from V and 0 bases from J, with 21 bases between. The CDR3 runs 18 residues. The germline V gene has CDR1 ENHRY and CDR2 SYGVKD. The CDR3 DNA reads as TGTGCCATCAGCCGACACATAGACCTCTCCCTCTCTGGAAACACCATATATTTT. This encodes CAISRHIDLSLSGNTIYF.

The rearrangement links TRBV5-1 to TRBJ1-6, with 9 bases matching TRBD1. The germline V gene encodes CDR1 SGHRS and CDR2 YFSETQ. J lost 8 bases, V lost 4 bases, and 4 bases had no gene match. The CDR3 length is 14 residues. This CDR3 reads CASSLGQGDSPLHF. As DNA, the CDR3 is TGCGCCAGCAGCCTGGGACAGGGTGATTCACCCCTCCACTTT.

The V and J genes are TRBV13 and TRBJ2-7, with D hard to call. CDR1 and CDR2 (germline): PRHDT, FYEKMQ (reference sequence). The CDR3 is 14 amino acids. The ends were cut back, 0 bases at V and 2 bases at J, with 8 bases in the middle. In DNA form, the CDR3 reads TGTGCCAGCAGCTTAGGTGAGTCCACCTACGAGCAGTACTTC. It yields the protein CASSLGESTYEQYF.

The V and J genes are TRBV5-4 and TRBJ1-1, with D hard to call. The V gene lost 0 bases and the J gene lost 0 bases, with 6 bases spanning the gap. The length of the CDR3 is 14 residues. The germline V gene has CDR1 SGHNT and CDR2 YYREEE (reference sequence). CDR3 loop: CASSLGSMNTEAFF. CDR3 in DNA: TGTGCCAGCAGCTTGGGGAGTATGAACACTGAAGCTTTCTTT.

This chain uses TRBV6-1 with TRBJ2-2, with 10 positions matching TRBD2. The CDR3 consists of 16 residues. J lost 5 bases, V lost 1 base, and 4 bases had no gene match. Germline assignment: CDR1 MNHNS and CDR2 SASEGT. DNA for the CDR3: TGTGCCAGCAGTGAAGTACCTAGCGGGGGAACCGGGGAGCTGTTTTTT. Its translation: CASSEVPSGGTGELFF.

This chain joins TRBV5-6 and TRBJ1-2, with a possible D match to TRBD1 (5 bases). The CDR3 spans 14 residues. V gave up 0 bases and J gave up 1 base, with 7 bases separating them. Germline V gives CDR1 SGHDT, CDR2 YYEEEE. In DNA, the CDR3 is TGTGCCAGCAGCTTGGGACAGCTTAACTATGGCTACACCTTC. This sequence encodes CASSLGQLNYGYTF.

The rearrangement links TRBV6-5 to TRBJ1-3; 8 nucleotides line up with TRBD1. V shed 7 bases, J shed 5 bases, and the junction held 10 bases outside the gene matches. The CDR3 consists of 15 residues. From germline, CDR1 is MNHEY and CDR2 SVGAGI. The CDR3 region is CASTSPGQGRNTIYF. CDR3 DNA sequence: TGTGCCAGCACCTCGCCCGGACAGGGAAGAAACACCATATATTTT.